This entry describes one T cell receptor (beta chain). Its antigen remains unidentified. This CDR3 comprises 14 residues. J was trimmed by 2 bases and V by 6 bases; bases with no gene match: 6. Germline values: CDR1 SQVTM, CDR2 ANQGSEA. Only in-frame clones appear in the TCRdb table, and some are missing; sequencing was by immunoSEQ multiplex PCR. This sample has fewer than 200,000 clones, with roughly 89% found just once. This sample is part of a study of cytomegalovirus exposure and HLA in healthy donors. About the research overall: A subsequent analysis reported that the 95 to 150 validation repertoires were produced on the same platform that had also been used for the 550 to 750 first-cohort repertoires. Study findings and constraints: Using the classifier, cytomegalovirus status was reportedly diagnosed with high specificity and sensitivity. Most TCR sequences proved rare, with some public TCRs found in many donors. A few chains tied to CMV proved CMV antigen-specific in vitro.

The sequenced material came from PBMCs. The chain is built from TRBV29-1 and TRBJ1-3, with 8 bases matching TRBD1. This receptor was obtained from a woman younger than 35 in good health and CMV-seropositive. CDR3 in DNA: TGCAGCGTAGGACAGGGCGGGACTGGAAACACCATATATTTT. This gives the protein CSVGQGGTGNTIYF.